A single sample gave rise to the 20 T cell receptor beta chains below, sequenced in a study of patients and donors after allogeneic stem cell transplantation. TCRdb fed the RT-PCR reads into MiXCR, producing one record per CDR3 protein. The data contain 150,000 or so distinct CDR3 sequences, 24% of them singletons. The sequenced sample was blood, either unsorted or a sorted T cell fraction (not recorded which). The receptors shown here come from a human donor who was either an allogeneic HSCT recipient or a stem cell or donor lymphocyte infusion donor (not recorded which). It is not recorded whose cells these are; they may come from a transplant donor.

This clonotype has a count of ten or more. This chain joins TRBV19 and TRBJ1-1; 9 bases align to TRBD1. Germline assignment: CDR1 LNHDA and CDR2 SQIVND (reference sequence). The CDR3 is 14 residues long. The trim removed 4 bases at V and 13 bases at J, leaving 13 bases unmatched. CDR3 coding DNA: TGTGCCAGTAGTAACCGGACAGGGGCGCGGAGGGTTTTCTTT. Translating it yields CASSNRTGARRVFF. Drawing the rest from reference TRBV19 and TRBJ1-1, the complete variable domain is DGGITQSPKYLFRKEGQNVTLSCEQNLNHDAMYWYRQDPGQGLRLIYYSQIVNDFQKGDIAEGYSVSREKKESFPLTVTSAQKNPTAFYLCASSNRTGARRVFFGQGTRLTVV.

The sample holds a few counts of this clonotype. J is TRBJ2-1 and V is TRBV10-3; D may match TRBD1 or TRBD2 (6 bases each). The germline CDR1 and CDR2 sequences are ENHRY and SYGVKD. V lost 10 bases, J lost 0 bases, and 19 bases lay in between. CDR3 length: 16 residues. The CDR3 loop is CATRTGGTSSYNEQFF. CDR3 nucleotides: TGTGCCACCCGGACGGGCGGGACAAGCTCCTACAATGAGCAGTTCTTC.

This clonotype was seen more than once but under ten times. J is TRBJ2-2 and V is TRBV5-4; D uncertain. The germline V and J ends were trimmed by 4 bases and 3 bases, with 13 bases remaining between them. Germline CDR1 is SGHNT and CDR2 is YYREEE (reference sequence). The CDR3 contains 15 residues. This CDR3 is CASSDRWVDTGELFF. DNA of the CDR3: TGTGCCAGCAGCGATCGCTGGGTAGACACCGGGGAGCTGTTTTTT.

V is TRBV20-1 and J is TRBJ2-1; unclear D gene. Trimming shortened V by 3 bases and J by 12 bases, and 12 bases separated the two germline ends. Germline values: CDR1 DFQATT, CDR2 SNEGSKA (reference sequence). The CDR3 has 11 residues. The CDR3 bases are TGCAGTGCTAGTCCCCCGTGGAGGCAGTTCTTC. Residues: CSASPPWRQFF.

This clonotype was recorded many times. The genes are TRBV20-1 and TRBJ2-1; 9 bases agree with TRBD2. Per the germline V gene, CDR1 is DFQATT and CDR2 is SNEGSKA (reference sequence). The CDR3 runs to 16 residues. V lost 0 bases and J lost 3; bases outside the gene matches: 6. In DNA, the CDR3 is TGCAGTGCTAGAGAGGCTAGCGGGATGTACTACAATGAGCAGTTCTTC. Encoded protein: CSAREASGMYYNEQFF.

This clonotype was counted only a few times. V usage is TRBV12-3 or TRBV12-4 and J usage is TRBJ1-1; D unclear. V dropped 5 bases and J dropped 1 base, with 14 bases sitting between them. This CDR3 has 15 residues. This CDR3 reads CASSALLDPNTEAFF. The CDR3 DNA follows: TGTGCCAGCAGTGCCCTCCTGGACCCGAACACTGAAGCTTTCTTT.

The chain combines TRBV5-1 with TRBJ2-1, with 11 positions matching TRBD1. With V trimmed by 2 bases and J by 0 bases, 1 base remained unmatched. Germline V gene lookup returns CDR1 SGHRS and CDR2 YFSETQ. The CDR3 consists of 16 residues. The CDR3 loop reads CASSFGTGGSYNEQFF. The CDR3 DNA is TGCGCCAGCAGCTTCGGGACAGGGGGCTCCTACAATGAGCAGTTCTTC.

The genes are TRBV20-1 and TRBJ2-7; D is unclear. The germline V and J ends were trimmed by 3 bases and 3 bases, with 6 bases remaining between them. Germline-derived CDR1 and CDR2 are DFQATT and SNEGSKA (reference sequence). This CDR3 has 11 amino acids. As DNA, the CDR3 is TGCAGTGCTAGTCTGGTCTACGAGCAGTACTTC. Amino acid sequence: CSASLVYEQYF.

This clonotype was counted between two and nine times. The chain links TRBV20-1 to TRBJ1-6, with D uncertain. The CDR3 has 17 residues. Per germline, CDR1 DFQATT and CDR2 SNEGSKA (reference sequence). The V and J ends lost 3 bases and 7 bases respectively, with 22 bases between them. The chain's CDR3 is CSARERNQAQWNSPLHF. CDR3 nucleotide sequence: TGCAGTGCTAGGGAACGGAACCAAGCCCAATGGAATTCACCCCTCCACTTT.

This sequence joins TRBV5-1 and TRBJ2-1; 7 bases match TRBD1. CDR1 and CDR2 from the germline V gene are SGHRS and YFSETQ. Trimming took 6 bases from V and 8 from J; bases not matched to a gene: 8. CDR3 length: 13 amino acids. In nucleotides, the CDR3 is TGCGCCAGCACAAACAGGGGTCCGGATGAGCAGTTCTTC. As protein: CASTNRGPDEQFF.

This clonotype was counted once. This chain links TRBV12-3 or TRBV12-4 with TRBJ2-5, with D possibly being TRBD2 (6 bases). The germline V and J ends were trimmed by 5 bases and 7 bases, with 14 bases remaining between them. CDR3 length: 13 amino acids. CDR3 DNA sequence: TGTGCCAGCAGTCCCCGGGGACTGGGGACCCAGTACTTC. It specifies CASSPRGLGTQYF.

Points on this clonotype: A read error may be the cause here, since a much bigger clone is one base away. This sequence joins TRBV20-1 and TRBJ1-1, with D unresolved. There are 13 residues in the CDR3. Germline assignment: CDR1 DFQATT and CDR2 SNEGSKA (reference sequence). Written as DNA, the CDR3 is TGCAGTGTTAGAGAACAGCCGAACACTGAAGCTTTCTTT. It yields the protein CSVREQPNTEAFF.

J is TRBJ2-1 and V is TRBV10-3; 12 nucleotides line up with TRBD2. This CDR3 spans 14 amino acids. With V trimmed by 7 bases and J by 7 bases, 5 bases remained unmatched. Germline loops: CDR1 ENHRY, CDR2 SYGVKD. This CDR3 is CAINLGTSGNEQFF. The CDR3 nucleotides are TGTGCCATCAATCTCGGGACTAGCGGGAATGAGCAGTTCTTC.

This clonotype has a handful of counts. This chain connects TRBV12-3 or TRBV12-4 to TRBJ2-3, with D possibly called TRBD1 or TRBD2 (5 bases each). Between the trimmed V and J ends, which lost 0 bases and 4 bases, there was a span of 8 bases. This CDR3 is built from 14 residues. The DNA of the CDR3 is TGTGCCAGCAGTTTAGCAGGGACGCCAGATACGCAGTATTTT. It specifies CASSLAGTPDTQYF.

This clonotype was counted only a few times. This chain connects TRBV20-1 to TRBJ2-1; 8 nucleotides agree with TRBD2. The V gene's germline CDR1 is DFQATT and CDR2 SNEGSKA (reference sequence). The CDR3 contains 12 residues. V lost 4 bases, J lost 6 bases, and 2 bases stayed unmatched. Written as DNA, the CDR3 is TGCAGTGCTAAGAGCGGGGGCAATGAGCAGTTCTTC. Translating it yields CSAKSGGNEQFF.

The chain couples TRBV6-4 to TRBJ2-7, with D perhaps TRBD1 (6 bases). Germline CDR1 MRHNA, CDR2 SNTAGT. This CDR3 spans 16 amino acids. V dropped 2 bases and J dropped 0 bases, with 14 bases sitting between them. DNA of the CDR3: TGTGCCAGCAGTGACGGGGGCAGGGCTTCCTCCTACGAGCAGTACTTC. Translating it yields CASSDGGRASSYEQYF.

V gene TRBV5-1 combines with J gene TRBJ2-3; D remains unclear. Trimming pared 0 bases from V and 6 bases from J, leaving 5 bases between. CDR1 is SGHRS and CDR2 is YFSETQ in the germline V gene. This CDR3 has 12 residues. CDR3 coding DNA: TGCGCCAGCAGCTTGGAGTACGATACGCAGTATTTT. Amino acid sequence: CASSLEYDTQYF.

The chain is built from TRBV5-1 and TRBJ2-5; D remains ambiguous. Germline loops: CDR1 SGHRS, CDR2 YFSETQ. The CDR3 totals 14 residues. V was pared by 0 bases and J by 2 bases, with 8 bases between. CDR3 sequence: CASSLEGRQETQYF. The CDR3 DNA is TGCGCCAGCAGCTTGGAGGGCAGACAAGAGACCCAGTACTTC.

This clonotype came up a few times. This chain uses TRBV5-1 with TRBJ2-1; D is ambiguous. Germline CDR1 SGHRS, CDR2 YFSETQ. Trimming removed 9 bases at V and 0 bases at J, with 7 bases between. The CDR3 covers 12 residues. CDR3 sequence: CATRSSYNEQFF. CDR3 coding DNA: TGCGCCACAAGGAGCTCCTACAATGAGCAGTTCTTC.

The chain couples TRBV10-3 to TRBJ1-6; perhaps TRBD1 as D (5 bases). CDR1 is ENHRY and CDR2 is SYGVKD in the germline V gene. This CDR3 spans 18 amino acids. Trimming took 2 bases from V and 0 from J, leaving 14 bases between them. The CDR3 is CAISEAGMFLSYNSPLHF. The DNA for the CDR3 is TGTGCCATCAGTGAGGCAGGGATGTTCCTCTCCTATAATTCACCCCTCCACTTT.